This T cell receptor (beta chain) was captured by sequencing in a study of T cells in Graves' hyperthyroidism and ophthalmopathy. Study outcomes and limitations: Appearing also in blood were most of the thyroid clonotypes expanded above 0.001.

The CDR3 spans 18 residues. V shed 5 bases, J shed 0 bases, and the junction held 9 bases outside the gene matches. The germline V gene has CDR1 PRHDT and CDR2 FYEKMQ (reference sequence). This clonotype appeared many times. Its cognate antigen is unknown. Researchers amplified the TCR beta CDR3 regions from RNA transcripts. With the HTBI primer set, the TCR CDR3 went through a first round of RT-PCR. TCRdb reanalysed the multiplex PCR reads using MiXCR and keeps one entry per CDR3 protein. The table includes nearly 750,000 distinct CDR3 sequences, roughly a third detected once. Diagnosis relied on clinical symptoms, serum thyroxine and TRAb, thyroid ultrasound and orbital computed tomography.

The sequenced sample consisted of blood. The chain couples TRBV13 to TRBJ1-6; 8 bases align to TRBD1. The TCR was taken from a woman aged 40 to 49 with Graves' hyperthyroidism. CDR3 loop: CASSRRGQASSYNSPLHF. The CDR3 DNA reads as TGTGCCAGCAGCCGTCGGGGACAGGCGAGCTCCTATAATTCACCCCTCCACTTT.